Listed below are T cell receptor beta chains from one sample, sequenced in a study of cytomegalovirus exposure and HLA in healthy donors. Clones were sequenced by immunoSEQ multiplex PCR, and TCRdb holds only the in-frame ones, with some missing. The sample lists 35,000 to 45,000 clones, 45% to 55% seen once, with 6.2% in the top ten. Sequencing was carried out using PBMCs. These receptors were obtained from a woman in her 40s in good health and CMV-seropositive. Each CDR3 is given with its conserved first and last residue. The D gene is left open where the match is weak. Not every row has a clone size; where given, it reads once, few, many or a size class.

d_call: .
clone_size: few
v_call: TRBV9
j_call: TRBJ2-5
cdr3_aa: CASSVASGVGETQYF
cdr3_nt: TGTGCCAGCAGCGTAGCTTCAGGGGTTGGGGAGACCCAGTACTTC

d_call: .
clone_size: medium-sized
v_call: TRBV4-1
j_call: TRBJ1-4
cdr3_aa: CASSQGYEETNEKLFF
cdr3_nt: TGCGCCAGCAGCCAAGGATATGAGGAAACTAATGAAAAACTGTTTTTT

d_call: .
clone_size: .
v_call: TRBV6-1
j_call: TRBJ2-7
cdr3_aa: CASSTGGLYEQYF
cdr3_nt: TGTGCCAGCAGTACCGGGGGGCTCTACGAGCAGTACTTC

d_call: TRBD1
clone_size: medium-sized
v_call: TRBV2
j_call: TRBJ2-3
cdr3_aa: CASSKQGKGTDTQYF
cdr3_nt: TGTGCCAGCAGCAAACAGGGGAAGGGTACAGATACGCAGTATTTT

d_call: TRBD2
clone_size: few
v_call: TRBV6-5
j_call: TRBJ2-2
cdr3_aa: CASSGLAGMAGELFF
cdr3_nt: TGTGCCAGCAGTGGACTAGCGGGAATGGCCGGGGAGCTGTTTTTT

d_call: .
clone_size: few
v_call: TRBV7-2
j_call: TRBJ1-1
cdr3_aa: CASSLGQNTEAFF
cdr3_nt: TGTGCCAGCAGCCTAGGACAGAACACTGAAGCTTTCTTT

d_call: TRBD1
clone_size: once
v_call: TRBV7-2
j_call: TRBJ2-7
cdr3_aa: CASSLKGQGYEQYF
cdr3_nt: TGTGCCAGCAGCTTAAAGGGACAGGGCTACGAGCAGTACTTC

d_call: .
clone_size: .
v_call: TRBV4-2
j_call: TRBJ1-5
cdr3_aa: CASSQDVSSNQPQHF
cdr3_nt: TGTGCCAGCAGCCAAGATGTGAGTAGCAATCAGCCCCAGCATTTT

d_call: TRBD1
clone_size: .
v_call: TRBV14
j_call: TRBJ2-7
cdr3_aa: CASSQGTGSNEQYF
cdr3_nt: TGTGCCAGCAGCCAAGGGACAGGGTCCAACGAGCAGTACTTC

d_call: .
clone_size: .
v_call: TRBV7-2
j_call: TRBJ2-3
cdr3_aa: CASSLGLPSTDTQYF
cdr3_nt: TGTGCCAGCAGCTTAGGTCTACCTAGCACAGATACGCAGTATTTT

d_call: TRBD1
clone_size: .
v_call: TRBV7-8
j_call: TRBJ1-4
cdr3_aa: CASSLRDRGRWAEKLFF
cdr3_nt: TGTGCCAGCAGCTTAAGGGACAGGGGGCGATGGGCTGAAAAACTGTTTTTT

d_call: .
clone_size: .
v_call: TRBV15
j_call: TRBJ1-2
cdr3_aa: CATSRGEGSYTF
cdr3_nt: TGTGCCACCAGCAGAGGAGAGGGAAGCTACACCTTC

d_call: .
clone_size: .
v_call: TRBV6-5
j_call: TRBJ1-3
cdr3_aa: CASSHQGGGNTIYF
cdr3_nt: TGTGCCAGCAGCCACCAGGGAGGGGGAAACACCATATATTTT

d_call: TRBD1
clone_size: once
v_call: TRBV5-1
j_call: TRBJ2-5
cdr3_aa: CASSEGQGTETQYF
cdr3_nt: TGCGCCAGCAGCGAGGGACAGGGGACCGAGACCCAGTACTTC

d_call: TRBD1
clone_size: .
v_call: TRBV5-1
j_call: TRBJ2-3
cdr3_aa: CASSPGQGSSDTQYF
cdr3_nt: TGCGCCAGCAGCCCGGGACAGGGTTCGTCAGATACGCAGTATTTT

d_call: .
clone_size: .
v_call: TRBV19
j_call: TRBJ1-6
cdr3_aa: CASMSDSLSYNSPLHF
cdr3_nt: TGTGCCAGTATGTCCGACAGCCTCTCCTATAATTCACCCCTCCACTTT